Below, one T cell receptor beta chain is given with its context. The sample originates from a study of Ad26.COV2.S vaccination and SARS-CoV-2 variants. Overall study context: The study gave Ad26.COV2.S intramuscularly, once or twice 56 days apart.

Treatment indicated: some 19 received Ad26.COV2.S at low or high dose, single or two shots; a few received placebo; per-sample allocation not given. Sample collection was performed on day 63 after the first vaccine or placebo injection. In Boston, the donor was an adult between 18-55 years of age. The CDR3 loop spans 10 amino acids. Trimming cost V 2 bases and J 7 bases, with 5 bases left between them. Germline-derived CDR1 and CDR2 are GTSNPN and SVGIG (reference sequence). Only in-frame clones appear in the TCRdb table, and some are missing; sequencing was by immunoSEQ multiplex PCR. The table records roughly 380,000 clones, 80% to 90% of them present only once.

The V gene is TRBV30, the J gene TRBJ1-2, with D uncertain. The TCR comes from a person aged 18-60 years who received the Ad26.COV2.S COVID-19 vaccine or a placebo. The starting material was peripheral blood, obtained in a trial of Ad26.COV2.S vaccine versus placebo. The CDR3 nucleotides are TGTGCCTGGAGTCATGTTGGCTACACCTTC. It is translated as CAWSHVGYTF.